This record looks at one TCR beta chain sequence and its context. Profiling relied on immunoSEQ multiplex PCR, and the TCRdb table lists in-frame clones only, not all of them. The data contain fewer than 400,000 clones, approximately 88% of them singletons. This record comes from a study of blood T cell repertoires in COVID-19. V was cut by 1 base and J by 5 bases, with 11 bases left in between. Germline-derived CDR1 and CDR2 are SGHTA and FQGNSA. CDR3 length: 14 amino acids. This TCR was recovered from a man younger than 45 who had recovered from COVID-19. Source material: PBMCs or T cells enriched from blood (not recorded which). The chain joins TRBV7-2 to TRBJ2-5; a weak D match, TRBD2 (6 bases). CDR3 nucleotides: TGTGCCAGCAGCTTAGGACGGGGGTGGGAGACCCAGTACTTC. It yields the protein CASSLGRGWETQYF.